Presented here are 3 T cell receptor beta chains from one specimen sequenced in a study of blood T cell repertoires in COVID-19. This table comes from immunoSEQ multiplex PCR, and its TCRdb copy is limited to in-frame clones, with some not included. The profile shows fewer than 140,000 clones, under 85% of them singletons. Specimen: peripheral blood. The source is a woman in her sixties with acute or convalescent COVID-19.

The rearrangement uses TRBV5-1 and TRBJ2-2; 8 bases are a match to TRBD2. CDR3 length equals 16 residues. Germline CDR1 reads SGHRS; CDR2 reads YFSETQ. V dropped 4 bases and J dropped 1; count of bases not matched to a gene: 6. CDR3 amino acids: CASSTRTSLNTGELFF. CDR3 in DNA: TGCGCCAGCAGCACCCGGACTAGCTTGAACACCGGGGAGCTGTTTTTT.

The chain joins TRBV5-1 to TRBJ2-7; D unclear. CDR3 length: 13 residues. CDR1 is SGHRS, CDR2 YFSETQ, per germline. Trimming took off 4 bases at V and 5 bases at J, with 13 bases between the two ends. CDR3 sequence (DNA): TGCGCCAGCAGCCCAGCTGGGCTAAACGAGCAGTACTTC. Encoded protein: CASSPAGLNEQYF.

The chain employs TRBV7-2 and TRBJ2-7; D is perhaps TRBD2 (5 bases). Germline V gene lookup returns CDR1 SGHTA and CDR2 FQGNSA. The CDR3 runs 14 residues. V gave up 1 base and J gave up 3 bases, with 10 bases separating them. The CDR3 sequence: CASSLEITSYEQYF. The CDR3 DNA is TGTGCCAGCAGCTTAGAGATTACTAGCTACGAGCAGTACTTC. The full variable domain, completed using reference TRBV7-2 and TRBJ2-7, is GAGVSQSPSNKVTEKGKDVELRCDPISGHTALYWYRQSLGQGLEFLIYFQGNSAPDKSGLPSDRFSAERTGGSVSTLTIQRTQQEDSAVYLCASSLEITSYEQYFGPGTRLTVT.